Following are 21 T cell receptor beta chains from one sample sequenced in a study of siplizumab effects on memory and regulatory T cells. Data came from immunoSEQ multiplex PCR; TCRdb stores just in-frame clones and leaves some out. This table holds some 100,000 clones, 92% found once. Sequenced input: Tregs sorted from blood. Source of these receptors: a human donor in good health.

The chain is built from TRBV6-6 and TRBJ1-2; tentative D call: TRBD1 (6 bases). Germline V gives CDR1 MNHNY, CDR2 SVGAGI (reference sequence). This CDR3 is built from 16 residues. Trimming shortened V by 3 bases and J by 4 bases, and 18 bases separated the two germline ends. The CDR3: CASSYLGGRVSYGYTF. DNA for the CDR3: TGTGCCAGCAGTTATTTGGGGGGCCGGGTGAGCTATGGCTACACCTTC.

This clone was found once. The CDR3 here is CASSAETGGSGNTIYF. The CDR3 DNA reads TGTGCCAGCAGTGCAGAGACAGGGGGATCTGGAAACACCATATATTTT. The rearrangement joins TRBV6-1 to TRBJ1-3; 9 bases match TRBD1. CDR3 length: 16 amino acids. CDR1 MNHNS and CDR2 SASEGT come from the germline V gene. Germline trimming cut 4 bases from V and 1 base from J; bases unmatched to any gene: 5.

This chain links TRBV2 with TRBJ1-1, with 9 bases lining up with TRBD1. Looked up from germline, CDR1 is SNHLY and CDR2 is FYNNEI. The V and J ends lost 8 bases and 5 bases, in that order; junction bases with no gene match: 6. The CDR3 contains 13 residues. The CDR3 region is CASAGQGGTEAFF. The CDR3 bases are TGTGCCAGCGCGGGACAGGGAGGGACTGAAGCTTTCTTT.

The chain combines TRBV28 with TRBJ1-2; TRBD1 might be the D (6 bases). Trimming stripped 5 bases from V and 6 bases from J, with 13 bases between. This CDR3 comprises 13 residues. Germline V CDR1 and CDR2: MDHEN, SYDVKM. The CDR3 protein is CASSGTPRHGYTF. The CDR3 region has the DNA TGTGCCAGCAGTGGGACACCCAGACATGGCTACACCTTC.

J is TRBJ1-2 and V is TRBV28, with 9 bases identical to TRBD1. The CDR3 is 12 amino acids. Germline V CDR1 and CDR2: MDHEN, SYDVKM. V lost 6 bases, J lost 4 bases, and 0 bases stayed unmatched. CDR3 nucleotides: TGTGCCAGCAGGACAGGGGGCTATGGCTACACCTTC. This codes for CASRTGGYGYTF.

V usage is TRBV6-5 and J usage is TRBJ2-7, with a tentative D call TRBD2 (6 bases). The germline V gene has CDR1 MNHEY and CDR2 SVGAGI. V was trimmed by 6 bases and J by 4 bases, leaving 13 bases between them. The CDR3 extends over 13 amino acids. CDR3 protein: CASSPRRGYEQYF. CDR3 sequence (DNA): TGTGCCAGCAGCCCCCGGCGGGGATACGAGCAGTACTTC.

The V and J genes are TRBV6-1 and TRBJ1-1; D perhaps matches TRBD1 (5 bases). Trimming shortened V by 8 bases and J by 1 base, and 5 bases separated the two germline ends. Germline lookup yields CDR1 MNHNS and CDR2 SASEGT. The CDR3 length is 11 residues. The CDR3 reads CASGQNTEAFF. In nucleotides, the CDR3 is TGTGCCAGCGGACAGAACACTGAAGCTTTCTTT.

The genes are TRBV2 and TRBJ2-5, with a possible D match to TRBD1 (7 bases). Germline V gives CDR1 SNHLY, CDR2 FYNNEI. The CDR3 extends over 12 amino acids. V was clipped by 6 bases and J by 4 bases, with 9 bases between them. The CDR3 here is CASRQGGETQYF. Here the CDR3 DNA reads TGTGCCAGCAGGCAGGGGGGAGAGACCCAGTACTTC. Filled out from reference TRBV2 and TRBJ2-5, the complete variable domain reads EPEVTQTPSHQVTQMGQEVILRCVPISNHLYFYWYRQILGQKVEFLVSFYNNEISEKSEIFDDQFSVERPDGSNFTLKIRSTKLEDSAMYFCASRQGGETQYFGPGTRLLVL.

In DNA, the CDR3 is TGTGCCAGCAGTCGGACAGGGAGTCCCTACGAGCAGTACTTC. Protein: CASSRTGSPYEQYF. V gene TRBV6-1 combines with J gene TRBJ2-7, with TRBD1 matching 8 bases. CDR1 is MNHNS and CDR2 is SASEGT in the germline V gene. This CDR3 is built from 14 residues. After removal of 5 bases from V and 2 bases from J, the junction contained 5 bases not matched to a gene.

The chain carries TRBV5-4 and TRBJ2-7, with D possibly being TRBD1 or TRBD2 (5 bases each). Trimming removed 4 bases from V and 5 bases from J, with 19 bases in between. There are 15 residues in the CDR3. The germline V gene has CDR1 SGHNT and CDR2 YYREEE (reference sequence). The CDR3 spells CASSRPGTQAHEQYF. CDR3 DNA: TGTGCCAGCAGCCGGCCGGGGACCCAGGCCCACGAGCAGTACTTC.

This chain joins TRBV6-5 and TRBJ2-1; the D is unclear. V lost 2 bases and J 2 bases, leaving 10 bases between the germline ends. Germline assignment: CDR1 MNHEY and CDR2 SVGAGI. The CDR3 loop spans 15 amino acids. In DNA, the CDR3 is TGTGCCAGCAGTTACCGTTCCAGCCCCTACAATGAGCAGTTCTTC. Residues: CASSYRSSPYNEQFF.

The chain combines TRBV11-2 with TRBJ2-2, with D uncertain. From germline, CDR1 is SGHAT and CDR2 FQNNGV. This CDR3 is 12 amino acids long. V gave up 5 bases and J gave up 7 bases, with 8 bases separating them. The CDR3 DNA reads TGTGCCAGCAGCCTGGAATACGGGGAGCTGTTTTTT. It codes for CASSLEYGELFF.

The DNA of the CDR3 is TGTGCCAGCAGCTTGTGGGGACTAGCGTCCGGGGAGCTGTTTTTT. Its protein product is CASSLWGLASGELFF. This chain links TRBV7-2 with TRBJ2-2; 10 nucleotides line up with TRBD2. V lost 3 bases and J lost 6; bases outside the gene matches: 4. The CDR3 covers 15 residues. Germline CDR1 SGHTA, CDR2 FQGNSA.

The chain recombines TRBV6-6 with TRBJ2-3; D might be TRBD1 or TRBD2, each matching 5 bases. V was cut by 7 bases and J by 4 bases, with 15 bases left in between. The CDR3 covers 14 residues. In germline, CDR1 is MNHNY, CDR2 SVGAGI (reference sequence). The CDR3 region has the DNA TGTGCCAGCAAAGGGGTAGGGACGGCAGATACGCAGTATTTT. As protein: CASKGVGTADTQYF.

This chain uses TRBV7-9 with TRBJ2-3; D gene unclear. This CDR3 is 19 amino acids long. Trimming shortened V by 2 bases and J by 0 bases, and 21 bases separated the two germline ends. CDR1 and CDR2 from the germline V gene are SEHNR and FQNEAQ (reference sequence). CDR3 bases: TGTGCCAGCAGCTTATTAAGGTTTAGCTTCCAGACTAGCACAGATACGCAGTATTTT. Encoded protein: CASSLLRFSFQTSTDTQYF.

The chain joins TRBV7-9 to TRBJ2-3, with D possibly matching TRBD2 (5 bases). Germline values: CDR1 SEHNR, CDR2 FQNEAQ (reference sequence). The CDR3 is made up of 16 amino acids. V lost 5 bases, J lost 1 base, and 16 bases lay in between. CDR3 sequence: CASSHRRGAGTDTQYF. CDR3 in DNA: TGTGCCAGCAGCCACCGCCGGGGAGCGGGCACAGATACGCAGTATTTT.

The V and J genes are TRBV11-2 and TRBJ1-6; no definite D call. The CDR3 spans 16 residues. Per germline, CDR1 SGHAT and CDR2 FQNNGV. Trimming took off 1 base at V and 0 bases at J, with 7 bases between the two ends. The CDR3 region is CASSLGQSSYNSPLHF. The CDR3 coding sequence is TGTGCCAGCAGCTTAGGTCAAAGCTCCTATAATTCACCCCTCCACTTT.

The chain has TRBV4-2 and TRBJ2-3; 7 nucleotides agree with TRBD2. J lost 1 base, V lost 1 base, and 2 bases had no gene match. CDR1 LGHNA and CDR2 YNFKEQ come from the germline V gene. This CDR3 has 15 amino acids. CDR3 DNA: TGTGCCAGCAGCCAAGGTCTAGCGGGCACAGATACGCAGTATTTT. Its translation: CASSQGLAGTDTQYF.

The chain recombines TRBV27 with TRBJ2-5; a weak D match, TRBD1 (5 bases). The CDR3 runs 15 residues. Trimming left V 5 bases short and J 4 bases short, with 17 bases between. The germline V gene encodes CDR1 MNHEY and CDR2 SMNVEV (reference sequence). The CDR3 region is CASSPARPGLETQYF. The CDR3 DNA follows: TGTGCCAGCAGTCCCGCGCGTCCAGGGTTAGAGACCCAGTACTTC.

This clone has just one count. CDR3 protein: CASSLLTSTGAADTQYF. The CDR3, as DNA: TGCGCCAGCAGCTTACTTACTAGCACGGGTGCTGCAGATACGCAGTATTTT. The chain carries TRBV5-1 and TRBJ2-3; possible D gene TRBD2, 6 bases. The ends were cut back, 2 bases at V and 4 bases at J, with 20 bases in the middle. Germline CDR1 and CDR2: SGHRS and YFSETQ. The CDR3 is 17 amino acids.

This clone came up a few times. This chain links TRBV4-2 with TRBJ1-1; D is perhaps TRBD1 (6 bases). The V gene's germline CDR1 is LGHNA and CDR2 YNFKEQ. The CDR3 is 14 residues long. V dropped 5 bases and J dropped 6 bases, with 16 bases sitting between them. In nucleotides, the CDR3 is TGTGCCAGCAGCGAAGGGGGAGGAGTCTCTGAAGCTTTCTTT. The encoded protein is CASSEGGGVSEAFF.